What follows is one T cell receptor beta chain and its context. Germline assignment: CDR1 ENHRY and CDR2 SYGVKD. There are 17 residues in the CDR3. V dropped 2 bases and J dropped 0; count of bases not matched to a gene: 8. TCRdb's table, derived via immunoSEQ multiplex PCR, lists solely in-frame clones and lacks some. The sample shows hundreds of thousands of clones, 86% of them seen only once. This sample stems from a study of blood T cell repertoires in COVID-19. Background on the study: T cells, B-cell-depleted T cells, or PBMCs supplied cDNA or gDNA.

Sequencing input: peripheral blood. The chain combines TRBV10-3 with TRBJ1-1; TRBD1 matches 8 bases. The source is a man aged 80 or over with acute or convalescent COVID-19. The CDR3 nucleotides are TGTGCCATCAGTGAGGACAGGGGTGGGGGTTTGAACACTGAAGCTTTCTTT. Encoded protein: CAISEDRGGGLNTEAFF.